This T cell receptor beta chain emerged from a study of T cells in Graves' hyperthyroidism and ophthalmopathy. Findings and limits, study-wide: The majority of expanded thyroid clonotypes above 0.001 also appeared in blood. It was a median about 6.5 months before onset that the model predicted ophthalmopathy.

The V gene lost 3 bases and the J gene lost 8 bases, with 9 bases spanning the gap. This CDR3 has 12 amino acids. Germline-derived CDR1 and CDR2 are MNHEY and SMNVEV (reference sequence). This clonotype was counted many times. What it binds is unknown. Disease lasting under 3 months, a NOSPECS grade of at least 4, and a Clinical Activity Score of at least 3 were features of the ophthalmopathy patients. PBMCs came from more than 9.5 ml fresh peripheral blood. What was amplified from RNA transcripts were TCR beta CDR3 regions. First-round RT-PCR of the TCR CDR3 relied on the HTBI primer set. TCRdb called the multiplex PCR reads again in MiXCR, with one record for every CDR3 protein. Of about 58,000 distinct CDR3 sequences in the sample, roughly 49% were seen once.

The clonotype originates from a woman under 40 with Graves' ophthalmopathy. The chain recombines TRBV27 with TRBJ2-3, with a weak D call TRBD1 (5 bases). Sequenced: blood. The DNA for the CDR3 is TGTGCCAGCAGTTTGCCCCAGGGTACGCAGTATTTT. Its translation is CASSLPQGTQYF.